This T cell receptor (beta chain) originates from a study of beta chain features in type 1 diabetes (dated by TCRdb to the late 2010s). Concerning the study at large: Mean age, gender distribution, total cell number and subset yield were not different between patients and healthy donors. A total of some 100,000,000 sorted cells were examined across all samples, and the number of cells per subset was strongly correlated with RNA yield. The study compared the TCRB repertoires of sorted circulating CD4+ T cell subsets in recently diagnosed type 1 diabetes patients with those in matched healthy donors. Regulatory and stem cell-like memory subsets were isolated from only 8 patients and roughly eight healthy donors, whereas naive and central memory subsets came from all 30 or so donors.

The entire amount of isolated RNA was reverse transcribed using the High Capacity cDNA Reverse Transcription Kit, so the sequenced TCRB transcripts were expressed ones. Deep immunoSEQ sequencing was performed on naive, central memory and regulatory T cell samples, with an average of roughly 3.6 million total reads per sample. Sorted cells were lysed in RLT buffer, and RNA was extracted using DNase-treated RNeasy Micro or Mini kits according to cell number. Each cell subset was processed on its own to prevent cross-contamination, while patient and healthy donor samples were processed together. The immunoSEQ multiplex PCR was used to amplify TCRB sequences from cDNA, generating 87-bp fragments that spanned the CDR3 region. Sequencing of the amplicons was done on the Illumina HiSeq platform. The authors' analysis ran thus. Synthetic template baselines were used to correct PCR bias computationally, reads within Hamming distance 2 were collapsed, and singletons that could not be merged were discarded. Reads were aligned against IMGT so that V, D and J genes, CDR3 length and insertions or deletions at six rearrangement sites could be assigned. Within each subset, clonotype counts were normalized to sorted cell number, and only after that were true diversity and Gini coefficients computed with the tcR R package. The overlap coefficient, calculated on TCRB nucleotide sequences, was used to measure repertoire sharing. TCRdb's version of the immuneACCESS table is confined to in-frame rearrangements and falls short of the full clone set. An unresolved V gene accounts for under half of the shortfall where checked; the remainder is of unknown origin. V and J calls plus clone size are reproduced from that table; the DNA served to infer D and trimming. This sample holds 150,000 or so clones; about 9.7% were observed only once. The ten largest clones capture around 0.65% of the sample.

This clone appeared a few times. Its antigen is still unknown. One base away there is no much larger clone; base qualities are not given. Each donor gave one peripheral blood draw, averaging approximately 110 mL, which was collected into heparinised tubes. A BD FACSAria II and a panel including CD45RO, CCR7, CD25, CD127, CD95 and CD27 were used to sort naive, central memory, regulatory and stem cell-like memory CD4+ T cells. Every sorted population had a purity above 95%. Right away, PBMCs were isolated by Lymphoprep density gradient centrifugation and were stained directly, with no culture step. So that batch effects would be minimized, each experiment stained and sorted samples in pairs, pairing one healthy donor with one patient. Summary of the overall study and its limitations: Type 1 diabetes patients showed a moderate but significant shortening of TCRB CDR3 length in all four CD4+ subsets. Naive, central memory and regulatory TCRB repertoires appeared to be more alike among patients than among healthy donors. Sequencing cDNA rather than genomic DNA could over-represent highly expressing activated cells, although activation and CD3 levels did not differ between groups. Shorter templates might be favored by PCR, yet because patient and control samples were amplified and corrected together, any such skew would affect both groups equally. At VDJ recombination sites, type 1 diabetes patients had fewer insertions and more deleted nucleotides, which implies abnormalities in thymic rearrangement. Only small numbers of individuals were included in the HLA sub-analyses, which left unresolved whether HLA type had any influence on TCRB rearrangement.

V and J are trimmed by 1 base and 4 bases, and the gene matches miss 7 bases of the junction. Taken from the germline V gene, the CDR1 and CDR2 loops are SGHTA and FQGNSA. The CDR3 numbers 16 residues from cysteine through phenylalanine. CDR3 DNA only is kept here, 48 bases in frame from base 1. Sequenced sample: central memory CD4+ T cells from blood. The rearranged segments are TRBV7-2 and TRBJ1-5, with 7 bases in between that match TRBD1. The receptor was isolated from a woman in her 40s in good health. The CDR3 protein: CASSLEVGDRNQPQHF. The DNA sequence is given as TGTGCCAGCAGCTTAGAGGTGGGGGACAGAAATCAGCCCCAGCATTTT.